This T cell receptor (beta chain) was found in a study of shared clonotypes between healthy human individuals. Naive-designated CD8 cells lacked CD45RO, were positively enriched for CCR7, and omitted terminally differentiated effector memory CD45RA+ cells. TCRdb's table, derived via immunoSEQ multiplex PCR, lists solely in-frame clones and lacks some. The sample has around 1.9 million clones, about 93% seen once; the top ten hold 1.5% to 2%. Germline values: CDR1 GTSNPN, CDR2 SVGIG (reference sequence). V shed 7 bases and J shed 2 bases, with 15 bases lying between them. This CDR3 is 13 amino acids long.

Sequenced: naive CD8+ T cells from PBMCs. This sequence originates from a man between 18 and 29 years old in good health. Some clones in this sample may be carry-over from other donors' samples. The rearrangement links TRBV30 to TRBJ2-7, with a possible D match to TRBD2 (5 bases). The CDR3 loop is CASERVDAYEQYF. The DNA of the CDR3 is TGTGCCTCGGAGAGGGTTGACGCCTACGAGCAGTACTTC.